Presented here are 27 T cell receptor beta chains from one specimen sequenced in a study of T cells in Graves' hyperthyroidism and ophthalmopathy. Amplification of TCR beta CDR3 regions was performed using RNA transcripts as template. During a first-round RT-PCR of the TCR CDR3, the HTBI primer set was used. A single record per CDR3 protein comes from TCRdb applying MiXCR to the multiplex PCR reads. The sample has about 400,000 distinct CDR3 sequences, approximately 14% seen once. The sample comprised blood. Every receptor here comes from a woman aged 18 to 35 with Graves' hyperthyroidism.

This clonotype came up many times. The chain carries TRBV2 and TRBJ1-1; 7 positions agree with TRBD1. Trimming removed 5 bases from V and 7 bases from J; junction bases left unmatched: 16. The CDR3 runs to 16 residues. Germline CDR1 reads SNHLY; CDR2 reads FYNNEI. This CDR3 reads CASSQRQGRPDGEAFF. As DNA, the CDR3 is TGTGCCAGCAGTCAACGACAGGGACGCCCGGATGGTGAAGCTTTCTTT.

The genes are TRBV6-2 or TRBV6-3 and TRBJ1-1; the match to TRBD1 covers 8 bases. The CDR3 spans 14 residues. Germline CDR1 reads MNHEY; CDR2 reads SVGEGT. V lost 10 bases, J lost 4 bases, and 11 bases stayed unmatched. In DNA, the CDR3 is TGTGCCACCCGACCAGGGGGCAGTGTCACTGAAGCTTTCTTT. Residues: CATRPGGSVTEAFF.

This clonotype appeared a few times. This chain connects TRBV4-1 to TRBJ2-7; D may be TRBD2 (5 bases). The CDR3 consists of 14 residues. The V end was cut by 3 bases, the J end by 5 bases, with 14 bases between. From germline, CDR1 is MGHRA and CDR2 YSYEKL. CDR3 in DNA: TGCGCCAGCAGCCACGCAATACGGGGAGACGAGCAGTACTTC. As protein: CASSHAIRGDEQYF.

This clonotype was detected many times. This chain joins TRBV7-9 and TRBJ1-5, with 8 bases lining up with TRBD1. The CDR3 is 15 residues long. Germline values: CDR1 SEHNR, CDR2 FQNEAQ (reference sequence). V dropped 4 bases and J dropped 5; count of bases not matched to a gene: 7. The CDR3 nucleotides read TGTGCCAGCAGCTCGGGACAGGCATCGGATCAGCCCCAGCATTTT. Its translation: CASSSGQASDQPQHF.

This clonotype appeared many times. This rearrangement joins TRBV2 to TRBJ1-1; D is possibly TRBD1 (5 bases). CDR3 length: 13 residues. From germline, CDR1 is SNHLY and CDR2 FYNNEI. Trimming shortened V by 7 bases and J by 6 bases, and 15 bases separated the two germline ends. CDR3 loop: CASTSTRDAEAFF. The CDR3 nucleotides are TGTGCCAGCACTTCCACGAGGGACGCTGAAGCTTTCTTT.

In this sample, this clonotype turned up many times. The chain combines TRBV19 with TRBJ1-1; D remains unclear. Germline V gives CDR1 LNHDA, CDR2 SQIVND (reference sequence). V shed 4 bases and J shed 0 bases, with 12 bases lying between them. This CDR3 comprises 15 residues. The CDR3 DNA reads TGTGCCAGTAGTAAGGGCGGGCGTCTGAACACTGAAGCTTTCTTT. It codes for CASSKGGRLNTEAFF.

This clonotype was recorded at least ten times. The V and J genes are TRBV3-1 and TRBJ2-3, with D tentatively TRBD2 (5 bases). CDR3 size: 14 residues. Per germline, CDR1 LGHDT and CDR2 YNNKEL (reference sequence). V was shortened by 4 bases and J by 6 bases, with 14 bases between the two germline ends. CDR3 in DNA: TGTGCCAGCAGCCGAGCCGAGGGTCGCGATACGCAGTATTTT. Its protein product is CASSRAEGRDTQYF.

The rearrangement uses TRBV7-9 and TRBJ2-3; 13 nucleotides agree with TRBD2. CDR1 and CDR2 (germline): SEHNR, FQNEAQ (reference sequence). The CDR3 is made up of 19 amino acids. Losses at the gene ends were 4 bases for V and 0 bases for J; bases not matched to a gene: 10. The CDR3 sequence: CASSSRLRLAGGSTDTQYF. CDR3 bases: TGTGCCAGCAGCTCCCGCTTGAGACTAGCGGGGGGAAGCACAGATACGCAGTATTTT. The full variable domain, rest sourced from reference TRBV7-9 and TRBJ2-3, is DTGVSQNPRHKITKRGQNVTFRCDPISEHNRLYWYRQTLGQGPEFLTYFQNEAQLEKSRLLSDRFSAERPKGSFSTLEIQRTEQGDSAMYLCASSSRLRLAGGSTDTQYFGPGTRLTVL.

The rearrangement uses TRBV9 and TRBJ2-5; D might be TRBD1 or TRBD2, each matching 6 bases. CDR3 length: 15 residues. CDR1 is SGDLS, CDR2 YYNGEE, per germline. Trimming took off 0 bases at V and 5 bases at J, with 14 bases between the two ends. CDR3 sequence reads: CASSVGLGGRETQYF. As DNA, the CDR3 is TGTGCCAGCAGCGTAGGGTTGGGGGGCAGGGAGACCCAGTACTTC.

This clonotype was counted between two and nine times. The genes are TRBV7-9 and TRBJ1-3, with TRBD1 as a possible D gene (5 bases). This CDR3 contains 17 residues. Germline V gives CDR1 SEHNR, CDR2 FQNEAQ (reference sequence). Trimming stripped 4 bases from V and 0 bases from J, with 16 bases between. CDR3 loop: CASSSRDVRDSGNTIYF. CDR3 nucleotide sequence: TGTGCCAGCAGCTCCAGGGACGTCCGAGACTCTGGAAACACCATATATTTT.

The rearrangement uses TRBV20-1 and TRBJ1-1, with D possibly being TRBD1 (6 bases). The germline CDR1 and CDR2 sequences are DFQATT and SNEGSKA (reference sequence). Trimming removed 0 bases from V and 0 bases from J, with 17 bases in between. The CDR3 sequence is 17 residues long. CDR3 sequence (DNA): TGCAGTGCTAGAGATGAGCGGGGGGCACCCATGAACACTGAAGCTTTCTTT. Protein product: CSARDERGAPMNTEAFF.

This clonotype was observed at least ten times. The chain carries TRBV20-1 and TRBJ1-4; D is possibly TRBD1 (6 bases). Trimming cost V 6 bases and J 6 bases, with 14 bases left between them. Germline V gives CDR1 DFQATT, CDR2 SNEGSKA (reference sequence). The CDR3 is 13 residues long. The DNA for the CDR3 is TGCAGTGCCACAACAGGGATGGATGAAAAACTGTTTTTT. Translated: CSATTGMDEKLFF.

In its sample, this clonotype was seen many times. This chain joins TRBV12-3 or TRBV12-4 and TRBJ1-5, with 7 nucleotides matching TRBD1. V lost 5 bases to trimming and J lost 3 bases; unmatched junction nucleotides: 4. This CDR3 region has 14 residues. The CDR3 protein is CASSQTGPNQPQHF. The CDR3 nucleotides are TGTGCCAGCAGTCAGACAGGGCCCAATCAGCCCCAGCATTTT.

This chain links TRBV10-3 with TRBJ1-1; D uncertain. Germline V lookup: CDR1 ENHRY, CDR2 SYGVKD. V lost 8 bases and J 0 bases, leaving 10 bases between the germline ends. The CDR3 extends over 13 amino acids. The CDR3 DNA reads as TGTGCCATCCCCACATACCTGAACACTGAAGCTTTCTTT. This translates into CAIPTYLNTEAFF.

The V call is TRBV7-9, the J call TRBJ1-2; the D gene is possibly TRBD1 (5 bases). From germline, CDR1 is SEHNR and CDR2 FQNEAQ (reference sequence). The CDR3 runs 16 residues. The ends were cut back, 3 bases at V and 5 bases at J, with 19 bases in the middle. This chain's CDR3 is CASSFFGRREGYGYTF. The CDR3 DNA reads TGTGCCAGCAGCTTTTTTGGCCGTAGAGAGGGGTATGGCTACACCTTC. The variable domain in full, with the rest retrieved from reference TRBV7-9 and TRBJ1-2, is DTGVSQNPRHKITKRGQNVTFRCDPISEHNRLYWYRQTLGQGPEFLTYFQNEAQLEKSRLLSDRFSAERPKGSFSTLEIQRTEQGDSAMYLCASSFFGRREGYGYTFGSGTRLTVV.

This clonotype was seen many times. The V gene is TRBV13, the J gene TRBJ2-1; 10 bases map to TRBD2. Per germline, CDR1 PRHDT and CDR2 FYEKMQ (reference sequence). Trimming cost V 5 bases and J 8 bases; bases outside gene matches: 12. The CDR3 loop spans 16 amino acids. The CDR3 coding sequence is TGTGCCAGCAGCCCTCTGCTAGCGGGAGCCGTTGATGAGCAGTTCTTC. It yields the protein CASSPLLAGAVDEQFF.

This clonotype was recorded many times. V gene TRBV28 combines with J gene TRBJ2-2; D might be TRBD1 (5 bases). This CDR3 has 12 residues. V lost 8 bases and J 3 bases, leaving 7 bases between the germline ends. CDR1 and CDR2 from the germline V gene are MDHEN and SYDVKM. The CDR3 DNA follows: TGTGCCAGCCAAGGGGACACCGGGGAGCTGTTTTTT. Translation: CASQGDTGELFF.

A few counts support this clonotype. The chain combines TRBV10-3 with TRBJ1-6; weak D call: TRBD1 (5 bases). V lost 5 bases and J 7 bases, leaving 9 bases between the germline ends. The germline V gene encodes CDR1 ENHRY and CDR2 SYGVKD. The CDR3 loop spans 13 amino acids. CDR3 protein: CAISRDLNSPLHF. The DNA for the CDR3 is TGTGCCATCAGTCGGGACCTCAATTCACCCCTCCACTTT.

A word on this clonotype: One junction end disagrees with the germline gene, perhaps due to a read error. The chain combines TRBV10-1 with TRBJ2-7; D perhaps matches TRBD1 (6 bases). The V gene's germline CDR1 is WNHNN and CDR2 SYGVQD (reference sequence). CDR3 length: 15 residues. The CDR3 bases are TGCGCCAGCAGTCCCGACAGGCTAATCCGCTACGGGCAGTACTTC. It specifies CASSPDRLIRYGQYF.

V usage is TRBV10-3 and J usage is TRBJ2-7, with D hard to call. CDR3 size: 11 residues. Trimming took off 1 base at V and 6 bases at J, with 4 bases between the two ends. Germline CDR1 and CDR2: ENHRY and SYGVKD. The CDR3 DNA reads TGTGCCATCAGTGAGTACGGCGAGCAGTACTTC. It encodes CAISEYGEQYF.

This clonotype showed up many times. The V and J genes are TRBV5-4 and TRBJ2-7, with 9 bases that match TRBD2. Looked up from germline, CDR1 is SGHNT and CDR2 is YYREEE (reference sequence). The CDR3 contains 15 residues. Germline trimming cut 3 bases from V and 3 bases from J; bases unmatched to any gene: 7. DNA for the CDR3: TGTGCCAGCAGCTCGCCGGGACTAGCTAGCTACGAGCAGTACTTC. Its protein is CASSSPGLASYEQYF.

This clonotype has ten or more counts. The chain is built from TRBV28 and TRBJ1-1, with 9 positions matching TRBD1. Germline V gene data show CDR1 as MDHEN and CDR2 as SYDVKM. The CDR3 length is 13 residues. Losses at the gene ends were 7 bases for V and 5 bases for J; bases not matched to a gene: 5. DNA of the CDR3: TGTGCCAGCACCGGGACAGGGCTTACTGAAGCTTTCTTT. It encodes CASTGTGLTEAFF.

In its sample, this clonotype was seen many times. The CDR3 nucleotides are TGTGCCAGCAGTTTGGGCTTTGGACAGGGGATGAACACTGAAGCTTTCTTT. Amino acids: CASSLGFGQGMNTEAFF. The rearrangement links TRBV7-9 to TRBJ1-1, with TRBD1 matching over 9 bases. In germline, CDR1 is SEHNR, CDR2 FQNEAQ (reference sequence). The length of the CDR3 is 17 residues. V gave up 6 bases and J gave up 0 bases; unmatched junction bases: 11. The full variable domain, in which reference TRBV7-9 and TRBJ1-1 provide the parts outside the CDR3, is DTGVSQNPRHKITKRGQNVTFRCDPISEHNRLYWYRQTLGQGPEFLTYFQNEAQLEKSRLLSDRFSAERPKGSFSTLEIQRTEQGDSAMYLCASSLGFGQGMNTEAFFGQGTRLTVV.

This clonotype was counted many times. The chain uses TRBV12-3 or TRBV12-4 and TRBJ2-7, with D possibly TRBD2 on 6 matching bases. V dropped 3 bases and J dropped 0 bases, with 9 bases sitting between them. The CDR3 has 14 amino acids. CDR3 sequence: CASSFEEGSYEQYF. The CDR3, as DNA: TGTGCCAGCAGTTTTGAGGAGGGCTCCTACGAGCAGTACTTC.

This clonotype has at least ten counts. The chain recombines TRBV3-2 with TRBJ2-1. TRBV3-2 is described as a pseudogene. CDR3 length: 11 amino acids. The CDR3 spells CASSQDNEQFF. The CDR3 bases are TGTGCCAGCAGCCAAGACAATGAGCAGTTCTTC.

This clonotype has at least ten counts. The chain combines TRBV20-1 with TRBJ2-1, with unresolved D. Looked up from germline, CDR1 is DFQATT and CDR2 is SNEGSKA (reference sequence). The CDR3 has 13 residues. V was clipped by 0 bases and J by 5 bases, with 8 bases between them. CDR3 region: CSARDPFHNEQFF. CDR3 sequence (DNA): TGCAGTGCTAGAGATCCCTTCCACAATGAGCAGTTCTTC.

For this clonotype: At one boundary the junction diverges from the germline segment, which might be a read error. V usage is TRBV2 and J usage is TRBJ1-5, with 7 bases identical to TRBD1. CDR1 SNHLY and CDR2 FYNNEI come from the germline V gene. This CDR3 is 14 amino acids long. The CDR3 loop reads CAGRGDGSNQPQHF. For the CDR3, the DNA is TGTGCCGGCAGGGGGGACGGAAGCAATCAGCCCCAGCATTTT. Full variable domain (remainder filled in from reference TRBV2 and TRBJ1-5): EPEVTQTPSHQVTQMGQEVILRCVPISNHLYFYWYRQILGQKVEFLVSFYNNEISEKSEIFDDQFSVERPDGSNFTLKIRSTKLEDSAMYFCAGRGDGSNQPQHFGDGTRLSIL.